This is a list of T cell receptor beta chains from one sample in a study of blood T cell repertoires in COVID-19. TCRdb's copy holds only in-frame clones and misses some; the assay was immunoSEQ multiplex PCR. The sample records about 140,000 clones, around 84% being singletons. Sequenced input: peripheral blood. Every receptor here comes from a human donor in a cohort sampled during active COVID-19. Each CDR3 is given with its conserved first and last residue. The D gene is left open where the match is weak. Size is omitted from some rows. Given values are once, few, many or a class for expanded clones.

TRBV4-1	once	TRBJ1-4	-	CASRPGGADEKLFF	TGCGCCAGCAGGCCCGGGGGGGCGGATGAAAAACTGTTTTTT
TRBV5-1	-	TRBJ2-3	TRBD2	CASSFPLKLAGGLTDTQYF	TGCGCCAGCAGCTTTCCCTTAAAACTAGCGGGAGGGCTCACAGATACGCAGTATTTT
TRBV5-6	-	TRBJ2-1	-	CASSSGLTYEQFF	TGTGCCAGCAGCTCCGGACTCACCTATGAGCAGTTCTTC
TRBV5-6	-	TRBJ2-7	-	CASSLITGSRYEQYF	TGTGCCAGCAGCTTGATAACAGGGAGTAGATACGAGCAGTACTTC
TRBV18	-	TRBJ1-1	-	CASSPRGGGSNTEAFF	TGTGCCAGCTCACCAAGGGGAGGGGGGTCCAACACTGAAGCTTTCTTT
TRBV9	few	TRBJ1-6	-	CASSHGTRNSPLHF	TGTGCCAGCAGCCACGGGACACGGAATTCACCCCTCCACTTT
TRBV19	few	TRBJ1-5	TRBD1	CASSTNRGQGSNQPQHF	TGTGCCAGTAGTACCAACCGGGGACAGGGTAGCAATCAGCCCCAGCATTTT
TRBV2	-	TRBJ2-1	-	CASSDIQGPSRNEQFF	TGTGCCAGCAGTGATATCCAGGGTCCGTCGCGGAATGAGCAGTTCTTC
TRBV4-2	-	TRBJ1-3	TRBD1	CASSQAGGLFSGNTIYF	TGTGCCAGCAGCCAAGCAGGGGGCCTCTTCTCTGGAAACACCATATATTTT
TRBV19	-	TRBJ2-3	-	CASSADHLGLHGPDTQYF	TGTGCCAGTAGTGCGGACCACTTAGGACTTCATGGGCCAGATACGCAGTATTTT
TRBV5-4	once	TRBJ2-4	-	CASRDRAKNIQYF	TGTGCCAGCAGGGACAGAGCCAAAAACATTCAGTACTTC
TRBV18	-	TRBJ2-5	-	CASSPDRGETQYF	TGTGCCAGCTCACCCGACCGCGGAGAGACCCAGTACTTC
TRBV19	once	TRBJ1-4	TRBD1	CASQDRVNEKLFF	TGTGCCAGCCAGGACAGGGTTAATGAGAAACTGTTTTTT
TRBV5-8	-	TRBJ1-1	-	CASSLDGVQPEAFF	TGTGCCAGCAGCTTGGACGGGGTCCAACCAGAAGCTTTCTTT
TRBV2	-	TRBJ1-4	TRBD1	CASRVLGTGGEKLFF	TGTGCCAGCAGGGTCCTGGGGACAGGGGGAGAAAAACTGTTTTTT
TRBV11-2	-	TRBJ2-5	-	CASSGGMQETQYF	TGTGCCAGCAGCGGGGGCATGCAAGAGACCCAGTACTTC
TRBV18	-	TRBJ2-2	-	CASSPIAAAGELFF	TGTGCCAGCTCACCAATAGCGGCGGCCGGGGAGCTGTTTTTT
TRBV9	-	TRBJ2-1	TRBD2	CASSVSGSDEQFF	TGTGCCAGCAGCGTTAGCGGGAGCGATGAGCAGTTCTTC
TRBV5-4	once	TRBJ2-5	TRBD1	CASSIGTDQETQYF	TGTGCCAGCAGCATAGGGACAGATCAAGAGACCCAGTACTTC
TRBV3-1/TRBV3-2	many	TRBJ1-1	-	CASSQDSGGRLGF	TGTGCCAGCAGCCAAGATAGCGGAGGCCGGCTAGGTTTT
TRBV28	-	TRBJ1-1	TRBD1	CASRGTALNTEAFF	TGTGCCAGCAGGGGGACAGCTTTGAACACTGAAGCTTTCTTT
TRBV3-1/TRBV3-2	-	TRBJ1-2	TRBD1	CASSQDSGQGDWAF	TGTGCCAGCAGCCAAGATTCGGGACAGGGGGATTGGGCATTC
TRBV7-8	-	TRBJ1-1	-	CASSSRGIEGTEAFF	TGTGCCAGCAGCTCCCGCGGGATTGAGGGCACTGAAGCTTTCTTT
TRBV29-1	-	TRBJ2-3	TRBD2	CSVEVRGLAGGGF	TGCAGCGTTGAAGTACGAGGACTAGCGGGGGGGGGCTTT
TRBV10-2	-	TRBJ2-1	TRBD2	CASSERTSGGYEQFF	TGCGCCAGCAGTGAGAGAACTAGCGGAGGATATGAGCAGTTCTTC
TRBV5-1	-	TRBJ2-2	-	CASSSLYGREAGELFF	TGCGCCAGCAGCTCCCTTTACGGGAGAGAAGCCGGGGAGCTGTTTTTT
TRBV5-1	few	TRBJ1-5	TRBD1	CASSRSTGGNQPQHF	TGCGCCAGCAGCCGAAGTACAGGGGGCAATCAGCCCCAGCATTTT